The T cell receptor (beta chain) described here comes from a study of neurological immune-mediated disorders. TCRdb re-derived calls from the 5' RACE reads in MiXCR, one entry per CDR3 protein. Found here are approximately 60,000 distinct CDR3 sequences, under 4.5% of them singletons; the top ten hold around 3.1%. V was trimmed by 4 bases and J by 2 bases, leaving 6 bases between them. CDR3 length equals 11 residues. CDR1 SQVTM and CDR2 ANQGSEA come from the germline V gene. Note on this clonotype: A much larger clone lies one base from this, so it may be a read error. This likely comes from a read error, as the CDR3 has no conserved phenylalanine or tryptophan at its end.

Sample: PBMCs. This TCR was sampled from a woman aged 30 to 39 with multiple sclerosis. V gene TRBV29-1 combines with J gene TRBJ2-7; D may be TRBD2 (6 bases). The CDR3 loop reads CSVGTTYEQYI. As DNA, the CDR3 is TGCAGCGTTGGGACTACCTACGAGCAGTACATC.